The source of this TCR beta chain is a study of radiotherapy plus CTLA-4 blockade in lung cancer. J gave up 4 bases and V 3 bases, and 8 bases lay outside the gene matches. This CDR3 is 16 amino acids long. Germline V gene lookup returns CDR1 SEHNR and CDR2 FQNEAQ (reference sequence). Only in-frame clones appear in the TCRdb table, and some are missing; sequencing was by immunoSEQ multiplex PCR. The data hold over 60,000 clones, with 87% observed a single time. Material: peripheral blood, obtained from a patient treated with radiotherapy plus ipilimumab. This receptor was taken from a human donor with non-small cell lung cancer that progressed on radiotherapy plus ipilimumab. V gene TRBV7-9 combines with J gene TRBJ2-7; 11 nucleotides match TRBD2. In DNA, the CDR3 is TGTGCCAGCAGCTTGACGACTAGCGGGGCAGGGTACGAGCAGTACTTC. Translated, it gives CASSLTTSGAGYEQYF.